This T cell receptor (beta chain) was identified during a study of OX40 agonist ivuxolimab in advanced cancers. Measured with immunoSEQ multiplex PCR; TCRdb has only the in-frame clones, and not every one. The sample records under 140,000 clones, roughly nine tenths being singletons. Systemic immunosuppression or autoimmune disease history was grounds to exclude patients. Points from the study as a whole: With doses of 0.1 to 3.0 mg/kg, CD4+ and CD8+ blood T cells had undergone clonal expansion by week 6.

V dropped 4 bases and J dropped 9 bases, with 22 bases sitting between them. The CDR3 is 15 amino acids. Germline V gives CDR1 SGHNT, CDR2 YYREEE (reference sequence). To note about this clone: The antigen remains unidentified.

The gene calls are TRBV5-4 and TRBJ1-1, with D perhaps TRBD1 (5 bases). The clonotype comes from an adult with an advanced solid tumor such as melanoma, head and neck, liver or kidney cancer. The sample in question was CD4+ or CD8+ T cells sorted from blood, obtained in a trial of the OX40 agonist ivuxolimab. The CDR3 spells CASSQTRTEKGKAFF. The CDR3 nucleotides read TGTGCCAGCAGCCAGACCCGGACGGAGAAGGGGAAAGCTTTCTTT. The full variable domain, completed using reference TRBV5-4 and TRBJ1-1, is ETGVTQSPTHLIKTRGQQVTLRCSSQSGHNTVSWYQQALGQGPQFIFQYYREEENGRGNFPPRFSGLQFPNYSSELNVNALELDDSALYLCASSQTRTEKGKAFFGQGTRLTVV.